In its sample, the clone carrying this TCR beta chain was seen many times. The target antigen is unknown. TCR beta CDR3 regions were amplified from RNA. HTBI primers were the set used in a first-round RT-PCR of the TCR CDR3. TCRdb re-called the multiplex PCR reads with MiXCR, one entry per CDR3 protein. Among under 250,000 distinct CDR3 sequences listed, about 15% were seen once. The data were taken from a study of T cells in Graves' hyperthyroidism and ophthalmopathy. Study-wide points: The model anticipated ophthalmopathy a median about six months pre-onset. In the blood, most expanded thyroid clonotypes above 0.001 appeared as well.

Per germline, CDR1 SNHLY and CDR2 FYNNEI. With 7 bases clipped from V and 10 bases from J, the junction kept 6 bases outside the gene matches. This CDR3 is 14 amino acids long. It was considered stable Graves' hyperthyroidism when ophthalmopathy did not progress within 18 months. Exclusion of patients followed from uncontrolled infection, other autoimmune disease, pregnancy or lactation. Sequencing was carried out using blood. This sequence originates from a middle-aged man with Graves' hyperthyroidism. V is TRBV2 and J is TRBJ1-6; 11 bases line up with TRBD1. For the CDR3, the DNA is TGTGCCAGCACCAGGACAGGGGGCCAGTCACCCCTCCACTTT. Translating gives CASTRTGGQSPLHF.